This is a list of T cell receptor beta chains from one sample in a study of blood T cell repertoires in COVID-19. The table came from immunoSEQ multiplex PCR; TCRdb's copy has only in-frame clones and leaves some out. This sample has over 150,000 clones, with more than 80% found just once. Material for sequencing was peripheral blood. All receptors derive from a human donor in a cohort sampled during active COVID-19. CDR3s include the opening cysteine and the closing phenylalanine or tryptophan. Fields, in order: J gene, V gene, D gene, clone size, CDR3 length, CDR3 protein, CDR3 DNA. The D gene is left open where the match is weak. Size is stated for part of the rows, as once, few or many counts, or as a class when the clone is expanded.

J: TRBJ1-6
V: TRBV12-3/TRBV12-4
D: NA
size: NA
length: 13
CDR3: CATITGIGSPLHF
DNA: TGTGCCACCATAACAGGGATTGGTTCACCCCTCCACTTT

J: TRBJ1-2
V: TRBV30
D: NA
size: NA
length: 15
CDR3: CAWSVREGVPYGYTF
DNA: TGTGCCTGGAGTGTACGGGAGGGAGTTCCCTATGGCTACACCTTC

J: TRBJ1-5
V: TRBV19
D: NA
size: once
length: 15
CDR3: CASSPPGDPNQPQHF
DNA: TGTGCCAGTAGTCCGCCAGGGGACCCCAATCAGCCCCAGCATTTT

J: TRBJ2-7
V: TRBV29-1
D: NA
size: once
length: 13
CDR3: CSVAQEWRYEQYF
DNA: TGCAGCGTGGCACAGGAATGGCGCTACGAGCAGTACTTC

J: TRBJ2-1
V: TRBV7-3
D: NA
size: NA
length: 15
CDR3: CASSWTASSYNEQFF
DNA: TGTGCCAGCAGCTGGACAGCGAGCTCCTACAATGAGCAGTTCTTC

J: TRBJ2-6
V: TRBV13
D: TRBD1
size: NA
length: 19
CDR3: CASSNPTGNFASGANVLTF
DNA: TGTGCCAGCAGCAACCCGACAGGGAACTTCGCGTCTGGGGCCAACGTCCTGACTTTC

J: TRBJ2-3
V: TRBV4-2
D: NA
size: NA
length: 17
CDR3: CASSQGGGELSTDTQYF
DNA: TGTGCCAGCAGCCAAGGTGGAGGGGAGCTTAGCACAGATACGCAGTATTTT

J: TRBJ2-2
V: TRBV2
D: NA
size: once
length: 16
CDR3: CASSARTAANTGELFF
DNA: TGTGCCAGCAGTGCTCGGACAGCCGCGAACACCGGGGAGCTGTTTTTT

J: TRBJ2-3
V: TRBV10-3
D: TRBD1
size: NA
length: 14
CDR3: CATGDRGRADTQYF
DNA: TGTGCCACCGGGGACAGGGGGCGCGCAGATACGCAGTATTTT

J: TRBJ2-7
V: TRBV3-1/TRBV3-2
D: TRBD1
size: medium-sized
length: 15
CDR3: CASSLGQGVNHEQYF
DNA: TGTGCCAGCAGCCTAGGACAGGGGGTAAATCACGAGCAGTACTTC

J: TRBJ1-2
V: TRBV14
D: NA
size: once
length: 16
CDR3: CASSQDRDNIILGYTF
DNA: TGTGCCAGCAGCCAAGACAGGGACAACATCATCCTTGGCTACACCTTC

J: TRBJ2-7
V: TRBV19
D: TRBD1
size: NA
length: 17
CDR3: CASSIDTGTGMSYEQYF
DNA: TGTGCCAGTAGTATAGATACAGGGACAGGTATGTCCTACGAGCAGTACTTC

J: TRBJ1-1
V: TRBV7-3
D: TRBD1
size: NA
length: 15
CDR3: CASSLAGGQNTEAFF
DNA: TGTGCCAGCAGCTTAGCAGGGGGCCAGAACACTGAAGCTTTCTTT

J: TRBJ1-1
V: TRBV11-2
D: TRBD1
size: NA
length: 14
CDR3: CASSRGQVLTEAFF
DNA: TGTGCCAGCAGCCGAGGACAGGTTCTTACTGAAGCTTTCTTT

J: TRBJ2-7
V: TRBV27
D: NA
size: few
length: 14
CDR3: CASSLSLDSHEQYF
DNA: TGTGCCAGCAGTTTATCGCTTGACTCCCACGAGCAGTACTTC

J: TRBJ1-2
V: TRBV30
D: NA
size: NA
length: 13
CDR3: CAWSERQDYGYTF
DNA: TGTGCCTGGAGTGAAAGACAGGATTATGGCTACACCTTC

J: TRBJ2-7
V: TRBV7-8
D: NA
size: once
length: 14
CDR3: CASSSRGNSYEQYF
DNA: TGTGCCAGCAGCTCCCGCGGGAATTCCTACGAGCAGTACTTC

J: TRBJ2-5
V: TRBV7-3
D: NA
size: NA
length: 13
CDR3: CASSVGGWETQYF
DNA: TGTGCCAGCAGTGTGGGAGGCTGGGAGACCCAGTACTTC

J: TRBJ1-5
V: TRBV30
D: NA
size: once
length: 13
CDR3: CAWSANSNQPQHF
DNA: TGTGCCTGGAGCGCTAATAGCAATCAGCCCCAGCATTTT

J: TRBJ1-2
V: TRBV4-1
D: NA
size: NA
length: 17
CDR3: CASSHLPRRATNYGYTF
DNA: TGCGCCAGCAGCCACCTCCCGAGGAGGGCTACTAACTATGGCTACACCTTC

J: TRBJ1-1
V: TRBV19
D: NA
size: NA
length: 15
CDR3: CASSIDPGFGTEAFF
DNA: TGTGCCAGTAGTATAGATCCGGGGTTCGGCACTGAAGCTTTCTTT

J: TRBJ1-1
V: TRBV7-9
D: NA
size: NA
length: 15
CDR3: CASSLGNPKDGKAFF
DNA: TGTGCCAGCAGCTTAGGAAACCCCAAGGACGGGAAAGCTTTCTTT

J: TRBJ1-2
V: TRBV5-1
D: NA
size: NA
length: 17
CDR3: CASSLAGARFNDYGYTF
DNA: TGCGCCAGCAGCTTGGCCGGAGCTAGGTTTAATGACTATGGCTACACCTTC

J: TRBJ1-1
V: TRBV15
D: TRBD1
size: once
length: 17
CDR3: CATSRDPRPGGRTEAFF
DNA: TGTGCCACCAGCAGAGATCCCAGGCCAGGGGGACGGACTGAAGCTTTCTTT

J: TRBJ1-3
V: TRBV6-1
D: TRBD1
size: NA
length: 16
CDR3: CASSADRGNSGNTIYF
DNA: TGTGCCAGCAGTGCGGACAGGGGAAACTCTGGAAACACCATATATTTT

J: TRBJ1-6
V: TRBV3-1/TRBV3-2
D: NA
size: NA
length: 13
CDR3: CASSQTQNSPLHF
DNA: TGTGCCAGCAGCCAAACCCAGAACTCACCCCTCCACTTT

J: TRBJ1-1
V: TRBV6-6
D: NA
size: NA
length: 14
CDR3: CASSWGGENTEAFF
DNA: TGTGCCAGCAGTTGGGGCGGGGAGAACACTGAAGCTTTCTTT

J: TRBJ2-2
V: TRBV7-8
D: NA
size: NA
length: 14
CDR3: CASSSTSWAGELFF
DNA: TGTGCCAGCAGCTCCACTAGCTGGGCCGGGGAGCTGTTTTTT

J: TRBJ1-2
V: TRBV29-1
D: TRBD1
size: NA
length: 12
CDR3: CSAGQGRAGYTF
DNA: TGCAGCGCGGGACAGGGTCGTGCTGGCTACACCTTC

J: TRBJ1-1
V: TRBV30
D: NA
size: NA
length: 15
CDR3: CAWSPRLTGNTEAFF
DNA: TGTGCCTGGAGTCCCAGGCTTACAGGGAACACTGAAGCTTTCTTT

J: TRBJ1-2
V: TRBV7-9
D: TRBD1
size: NA
length: 18
CDR3: CASSPGPGVGTGNYGYTF
DNA: TGTGCCAGCAGCCCAGGCCCCGGCGTCGGGACAGGCAACTATGGCTACACCTTC

J: TRBJ1-2
V: TRBV19
D: TRBD1
size: NA
length: 14
CDR3: CASSPSGQLYGYTF
DNA: TGTGCCAGTAGTCCGTCGGGACAGCTTTATGGCTACACCTTC

J: TRBJ2-1
V: TRBV5-1
D: TRBD2
size: NA
length: 15
CDR3: CASSSRGADYNEQFF
DNA: TGCGCCAGCAGTTCGCGGGGGGCAGACTACAATGAGCAGTTCTTC

J: TRBJ1-1
V: TRBV11-2
D: NA
size: NA
length: 13
CDR3: CASSFGGNTEAFF
DNA: TGTGCCAGCAGCTTCGGCGGGAACACTGAAGCTTTCTTT

J: TRBJ2-1
V: TRBV5-1
D: NA
size: NA
length: 11
CDR3: CASMLADEQFF
DNA: TGCGCCAGCATGCTAGCCGATGAGCAGTTCTTC

J: TRBJ1-1
V: TRBV6-6
D: TRBD1
size: NA
length: 14
CDR3: CASTWTGGNTEAFF
DNA: TGTGCCAGTACCTGGACAGGAGGGAACACTGAAGCTTTCTTT

J: TRBJ1-2
V: TRBV6-5
D: NA
size: once
length: 13
CDR3: CASREGVKYGYTF
DNA: TGTGCCAGCAGAGAGGGAGTAAAGTATGGCTACACCTTC

J: TRBJ2-3
V: TRBV6-5
D: NA
size: NA
length: 12
CDR3: CATIYSPDTQYF
DNA: TGTGCCACCATATATAGCCCAGATACGCAGTATTTT

J: TRBJ1-4
V: TRBV5-1
D: TRBD1
size: NA
length: 14
CDR3: CASSSGQTQEKLFF
DNA: TGCGCCAGCAGCTCGGGACAGACCCAAGAAAAACTGTTTTTT

J: TRBJ1-1
V: TRBV5-1
D: NA
size: NA
length: 16
CDR3: CASSLGRGNMNTEAFF
DNA: TGCGCCAGCAGCTTGGGTAGGGGTAACATGAACACTGAAGCTTTCTTT

J: TRBJ2-7
V: TRBV19
D: TRBD2
size: NA
length: 13
CDR3: CASSLAGGYEQYF
DNA: TGTGCCAGTAGCCTAGCGGGGGGTTACGAGCAGTACTTC

J: TRBJ1-2
V: TRBV19
D: NA
size: NA
length: 14
CDR3: CASTEDGGSYGYTF
DNA: TGTGCCAGTACCGAAGATGGGGGGAGCTATGGCTACACCTTC

J: TRBJ1-6
V: TRBV12-2
D: NA
size: NA
length: 18
CDR3: CASRLSGRTSSYNSPLHF
DNA: TGTGCAAGTCGCTTATCAGGGCGGACCAGCTCCTATAATTCACCCCTCCACTTT

J: TRBJ2-5
V: TRBV5-1
D: TRBD2
size: NA
length: 14
CDR3: CASSQPSGVGPQYF
DNA: TGCGCCAGCAGCCAACCTAGCGGGGTTGGGCCCCAGTACTTC

J: TRBJ1-4
V: TRBV19
D: NA
size: once
length: 14
CDR3: CASSQVAPNEKLFF
DNA: TGTGCCAGTAGTCAAGTGGCCCCTAATGAAAAACTGTTTTTT

J: TRBJ2-3
V: TRBV6-1
D: TRBD2
size: NA
length: 15
CDR3: CASSKASGGTDTQYF
DNA: TGTGCCAGCAGTAAAGCTAGCGGGGGCACAGATACGCAGTATTTT

J: TRBJ2-1
V: TRBV19
D: TRBD2
size: NA
length: 22
CDR3: CASSISHMDLTERGGKYNEQFF
DNA: TGTGCCAGTAGTATTAGTCATATGGACCTAACAGAGCGGGGGGGAAAATACAATGAGCAGTTCTTC

J: TRBJ2-7
V: TRBV7-9
D: NA
size: NA
length: 13
CDR3: CASSFRQVGEQYF
DNA: TGTGCCAGCAGCTTCAGACAGGTCGGCGAGCAGTACTTC

J: TRBJ1-2
V: TRBV6-7
D: TRBD1
size: NA
length: 14
CDR3: CASVASGTGAGYTF
DNA: TGTGCCAGCGTTGCTTCCGGGACAGGGGCTGGCTACACCTTC

J: TRBJ2-7
V: TRBV3-1/TRBV3-2
D: NA
size: NA
length: 15
CDR3: CASSQSAGGPYEQYF
DNA: TGTGCCAGCAGCCAATCTGCTGGAGGGCCCTACGAGCAGTACTTC